This T cell receptor beta chain stems from a study of cytomegalovirus exposure and HLA in healthy donors. The PCR contained 60 Vbeta and 13 Jbeta primers. The data were produced by immunoSEQ multiplex PCR, yet TCRdb's version contains in-frame clones alone and is incomplete. The sample records some 150,000 clones, 70% to 85% being singletons. For this clone: The target antigen is unknown.

Study-level points and caveats: A few CMV-associated chains were confirmed in vitro to be specific for CMV antigens.

The ends were cut back, 3 bases at V and 7 bases at J, with 15 bases in the middle. CDR1 and CDR2 from the germline V gene are MGHRA and YSYEKL. CDR3 length: 14 residues. The TCR comes from a man in his forties or fifties in good health and CMV-seropositive. Sample: PBMCs. V and J are TRBV4-1 and TRBJ1-2; D might be TRBD1 (5 bases). CDR3 region: CASSHPGGLPGYTF. The CDR3 bases are TGCGCCAGCAGCCACCCGGGGGGACTTCCTGGCTACACCTTC.